This T cell receptor (beta chain) came from a study of CD8 T cells in ankylosing spondylitis. TCRdb recomputed calls from the 5' RACE reads with MiXCR, one row per CDR3 protein. Of 250,000 or so distinct CDR3 sequences listed, about 11% are singletons. Notes on the study in general: Characteristic of ankylosing spondylitis blood, it appeared, was a TCR beta motif comprising eight highly homologous variants.

Germline-derived CDR1 and CDR2 are SGHRS and YFSETQ. The CDR3 totals 15 residues. V lost 0 bases to trimming and J lost 6 bases, with 14 bases between them. On this clonotype itself: The antigen is not known.

The chain links TRBV5-1 to TRBJ2-3; D may correspond to TRBD1 or TRBD2 (5 bases each). The sample taken for sequencing was blood, either unsorted or a sorted T cell fraction (not recorded which). The TCR was taken from a male donor with ankylosing spondylitis or in good health (not recorded which). Written as DNA, the CDR3 is TGCGCCAGCAGCTTGGCAGGGTTTGGGGAGGATACGCAGTATTTT. Residues: CASSLAGFGEDTQYF.